This TCR beta chain was observed in a study of cytomegalovirus exposure and HLA in healthy donors. This clone was observed a handful of times. The antigen is unknown. The PCR employed 60 Vbeta primers together with 13 Jbeta primers. The method was immunoSEQ multiplex PCR; TCRdb's version includes in-frame clones alone and lacks a portion of them. Of some 150,000 clones in the sample, roughly 85% were seen once. CDR1 and CDR2 from the germline V gene are MGHRA and YSYEKL. This CDR3 has 17 amino acids. J was trimmed by 5 bases and V by 4 bases; bases with no gene match: 10. Findings and caveats of the study: Earlier analysis found most TCR beta V segments productive about 90% or about 30% of the time.

V is TRBV4-1 and J is TRBJ2-7; 14 bases are shared with TRBD2. The source of this sequence is a woman between 18 and 29 years old in good health and CMV-seronegative. Source material: PBMCs. CDR3 sequence (DNA): TGCGCCAGCAGCCTCCACTCGGGACTAGCGGGAGAGGACGAGCAGTACTTC. Encoded protein: CASSLHSGLAGEDEQYF.